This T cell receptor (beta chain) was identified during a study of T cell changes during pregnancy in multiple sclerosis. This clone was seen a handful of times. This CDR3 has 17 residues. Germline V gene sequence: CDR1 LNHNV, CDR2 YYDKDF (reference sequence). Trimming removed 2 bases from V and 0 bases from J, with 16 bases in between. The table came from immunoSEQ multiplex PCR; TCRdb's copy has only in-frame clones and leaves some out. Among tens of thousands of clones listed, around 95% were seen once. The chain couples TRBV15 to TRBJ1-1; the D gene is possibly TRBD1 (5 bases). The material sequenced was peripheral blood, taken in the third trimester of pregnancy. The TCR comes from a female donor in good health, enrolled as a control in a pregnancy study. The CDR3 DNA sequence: TGTGCCACCAGCAGATATCCTACCAGGGTCTTGAACACTGAAGCTTTCTTT. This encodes CATSRYPTRVLNTEAFF.